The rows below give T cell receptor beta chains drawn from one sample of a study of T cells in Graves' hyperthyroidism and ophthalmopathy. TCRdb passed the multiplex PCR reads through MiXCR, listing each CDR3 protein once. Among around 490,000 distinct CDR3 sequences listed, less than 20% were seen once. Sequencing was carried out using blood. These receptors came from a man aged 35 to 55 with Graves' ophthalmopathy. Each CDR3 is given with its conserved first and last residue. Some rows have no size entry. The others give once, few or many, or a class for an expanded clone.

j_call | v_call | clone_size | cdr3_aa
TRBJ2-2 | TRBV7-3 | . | CASSPGALNTGELFF
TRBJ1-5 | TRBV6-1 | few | CASSDLQGQPQHF
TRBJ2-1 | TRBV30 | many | CAWSRLAGGQGQFF
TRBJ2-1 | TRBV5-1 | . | CASSFERGPYNEQFF
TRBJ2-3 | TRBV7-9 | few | CASGLGGGLGDTQYF
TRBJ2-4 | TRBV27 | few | CASSLRYRLTQSTAKNIQYF
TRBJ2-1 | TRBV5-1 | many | CASSLEGPSYNEQFF
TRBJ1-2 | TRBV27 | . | CASSFRGGLGGYTF
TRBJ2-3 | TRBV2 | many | CASGSGRGSDTQYF
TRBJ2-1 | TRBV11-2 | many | CASSLVRSSYNEQFF
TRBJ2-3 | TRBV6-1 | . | CASRFPGQDTQYF
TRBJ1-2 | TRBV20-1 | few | CSATSGRKTYGYTF
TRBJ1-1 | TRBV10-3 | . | CAISLTGGSEAFF
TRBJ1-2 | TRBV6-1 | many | CASSEAMGQGMNGYTF
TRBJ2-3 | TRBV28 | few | CASSSGGTQRDTQYF
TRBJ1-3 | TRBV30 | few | CAWSRSGNKAGNTIYF
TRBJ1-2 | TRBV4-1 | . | CASSQDFDRGPNYGYTF
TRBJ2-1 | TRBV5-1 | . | CASTRDGRGAYNEQFF
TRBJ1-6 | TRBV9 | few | CASSVGGGSYNSPLHF
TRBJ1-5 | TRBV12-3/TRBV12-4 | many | CASTGLNQPQHF
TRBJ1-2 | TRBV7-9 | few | CASSRGDSLPYGYTF
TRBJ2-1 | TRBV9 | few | CASSSNAGTSGRSEQFF
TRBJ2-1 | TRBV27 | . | CASSLMAGVRNEQFF
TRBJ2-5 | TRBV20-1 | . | CSANDRGWDQETQYF
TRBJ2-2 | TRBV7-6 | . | CASSLAQGYTGELFF
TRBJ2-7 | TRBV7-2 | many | CASSASGNSYEQYF